The present T cell receptor beta chain was sequenced within a study of blood T cell repertoires in COVID-19. Study-level background: T cells, B-cell-depleted T cells, or PBMCs provided the cDNA or gDNA that served as material.

The CDR3 is 12 residues long. Trimming took 2 bases from V and 3 from J, leaving 5 bases between them. Germline lookup yields CDR1 ENHRY and CDR2 SYGVKD. Measured with immunoSEQ multiplex PCR; TCRdb has only the in-frame clones, and not every one. The sample holds 24,000 or so clones, 88% seen once. The sequence derives from a man between 70 and 80 years old in a cohort sampled during active COVID-19. The sample comprised peripheral blood. The chain uses TRBV10-3 and TRBJ2-7; a possible D gene is TRBD2 (5 bases). Written as DNA, the CDR3 is TGTGCCATCAGTGAGGAGGGCTACGAGCAGTACTTC. It yields the protein CAISEEGYEQYF.